Listed here are 21 T cell receptor beta chains from one sample, sequenced in a study of blood T cell repertoires in COVID-19. Produced via immunoSEQ multiplex PCR; TCRdb's table is partial and in-frame only. The sample lists roughly 260,000 clones, roughly four fifths occurring once. The source material was peripheral blood. The receptors shown here come from a woman between 65 and 79 years old with acute or convalescent COVID-19.

This clone has a single count. The chain combines TRBV27 with TRBJ2-7; D may be TRBD1 (6 bases). Trimming took 4 bases from V and 2 from J, leaving 15 bases between them. Looked up from germline, CDR1 is MNHEY and CDR2 is SMNVEV (reference sequence). This CDR3 region has 15 residues. This CDR3 reads CASSSQGWVAYEQYF. The DNA of the CDR3 is TGTGCCAGCAGTTCACAGGGCTGGGTCGCCTACGAGCAGTACTTC.

V is TRBV6-5 and J is TRBJ1-5, with 8 bases fitting TRBD1. J was trimmed by 6 bases and V by 0 bases; bases with no gene match: 1. The CDR3 runs to 14 residues. Germline loops: CDR1 MNHEY, CDR2 SVGAGI. This CDR3 reads CASSYSQGGQPQHF. The CDR3 DNA follows: TGTGCCAGCAGTTACTCACAGGGGGGTCAGCCCCAGCATTTT.

The sample holds a few counts of this clone. The V call is TRBV6-2 or TRBV6-3, the J call TRBJ2-7, with a weak D call TRBD1 (5 bases). Trimming stripped 0 bases from V and 4 bases from J, with 7 bases between. Germline CDR1 and CDR2: MNHEY and SVGEGT. The length of the CDR3 is 13 residues. The CDR3 bases are TGTGCCAGCAGTTACTCGGGGCGGTACGAGCAGTACTTC. Its protein product is CASSYSGRYEQYF.

V gene TRBV6-2 or TRBV6-3 combines with J gene TRBJ1-1; perhaps TRBD1 as D (5 bases). The CDR3 length is 16 residues. V was cut by 0 bases and J by 0 bases, with 11 bases left in between. Looked up from germline, CDR1 is MNHEY and CDR2 is SVGEGT. Here the CDR3 reads CASSYSGHTMNTEAFF. The DNA for the CDR3 is TGTGCCAGCAGTTACTCAGGACACACCATGAACACTGAAGCTTTCTTT.

V is TRBV3-1 (or the pseudogene TRBV3-2) and J is TRBJ2-3; 8 nucleotides match TRBD2. The ends lost 3 bases at V and 2 bases at J; junction bases unmatched: 4. The germline CDR1 and CDR2 sequences are LGHDT and YNNKEL (reference sequence). The length of the CDR3 is 15 residues. The CDR3 DNA follows: TGTGCCAGCAGCCAGCCAGCGGGGGCCACAGATACGCAGTATTTT. Translating gives CASSQPAGATDTQYF.

The chain couples TRBV7-2 to TRBJ1-2, with TRBD1 as a possible D gene (5 bases). The CDR3 has 12 residues. The V gene's germline CDR1 is SGHTA and CDR2 FQGNSA. Trimming pared 5 bases from V and 8 bases from J, leaving 12 bases between. The CDR3 is CASSREGWGYTF. The CDR3 nucleotides read TGTGCCAGCAGCAGGGAGGGGTGGGGCTACACCTTC.

This chain links TRBV5-4 with TRBJ2-7; 8 nucleotides align to TRBD1. The germline gives CDR1 SGHNT, CDR2 YYREEE (reference sequence). The CDR3 spans 16 residues. The V segment lost 4 bases and the J segment 3 bases; nucleotides outside the gene matches: 12. The CDR3 reads CASSAGAGQGGYEQYF. As DNA, the CDR3 is TGTGCCAGCAGCGCCGGGGCCGGACAGGGCGGCTACGAGCAGTACTTC. Full variable domain (missing parts from reference TRBV5-4 and TRBJ2-7): ETGVTQSPTHLIKTRGQQVTLRCSSQSGHNTVSWYQQALGQGPQFIFQYYREEENGRGNFPPRFSGLQFPNYSSELNVNALELDDSALYLCASSAGAGQGGYEQYFGPGTRLTVT.

The chain is built from TRBV18 and TRBJ1-5, with D tentatively TRBD1 (5 bases). The CDR3 extends over 13 amino acids. Germline loops: CDR1 KGHSH, CDR2 LQKENI. Trimming left V 2 bases short and J 5 bases short, with 7 bases between. CDR3 nucleotides: TGTGCCAGCTCACCAGGGACTTATCAGCCCCAGCATTTT. Amino acid sequence: CASSPGTYQPQHF.

The V call is TRBV19, the J call TRBJ1-2; unclear D gene. Germline CDR1 is LNHDA and CDR2 is SQIVND (reference sequence). Trimming took off 0 bases at V and 4 bases at J, with 9 bases between the two ends. The CDR3 loop spans 14 amino acids. The CDR3 sequence: CASSIDVASYGYTF. The CDR3 region has the DNA TGTGCCAGTAGTATAGACGTTGCGAGCTATGGCTACACCTTC.

The chain has TRBV4-1 and TRBJ1-1; 11 bases agree with TRBD1. Unmatched junction bases numbered 6, after V lost 4 bases and J lost 5 bases. CDR3 length: 15 residues. Germline CDR1 and CDR2: MGHRA and YSYEKL. The CDR3 DNA sequence: TGCGCCAGCAGCCCCGGGACAGGGGGAAGAACTGAAGCTTTCTTT. This gives the protein CASSPGTGGRTEAFF.

The CDR3: CARRTDYTDTQYF. DNA for the CDR3: TGTGCCAGGCGGACAGACTACACAGATACGCAGTATTTT. The chain carries TRBV2 and TRBJ2-3, with D maybe TRBD1 (6 bases). There are 13 residues in the CDR3. Trimming took off 9 bases at V and 2 bases at J, with 12 bases between the two ends. CDR1 and CDR2 (germline): SNHLY, FYNNEI.

This clone was recorded once. The rearrangement links TRBV20-1 to TRBJ2-5; tentatively, D is TRBD1 (6 bases). Trimming left V 3 bases short and J 5 bases short, with 10 bases between. The CDR3 consists of 12 residues. Germline V CDR1 and CDR2: DFQATT, SNEGSKA (reference sequence). This CDR3 is CSASSGVETQYF. The DNA of the CDR3 is TGCAGTGCTAGTTCAGGGGTGGAGACCCAGTACTTC.

V is TRBV18 and J is TRBJ2-2, with 7 bases aligning to TRBD2. J was trimmed by 0 bases and V by 6 bases; bases with no gene match: 10. The length of the CDR3 is 17 residues. Germline V CDR1 and CDR2: KGHSH, LQKENI. The CDR3 nucleotides read TGTGCCAGCTCGCGCGGGGGAGACAGCGCGAACACCGGGGAGCTGTTTTTT. It encodes CASSRGGDSANTGELFF.

The chain carries TRBV5-5 and TRBJ1-1; 9 bases are a match to TRBD1. CDR1 SGHKS and CDR2 YYEKEE come from the germline V gene (reference sequence). After removal of 8 bases from V and 5 bases from J, the junction contained 7 bases not matched to a gene. This CDR3 spans 13 amino acids. CDR3 sequence: CASKGDRGTEAFF. The CDR3 DNA is TGTGCCAGTAAGGGAGACAGGGGGACTGAAGCTTTCTTT.

The rearrangement uses TRBV2 and TRBJ1-2; 7 nucleotides line up with TRBD1. CDR1 is SNHLY and CDR2 is FYNNEI in the germline V gene. With V trimmed by 3 bases and J by 1 base, 11 bases remained unmatched. The CDR3 is 17 amino acids. This CDR3 is CASSETGTANFNYGYTF. The CDR3 DNA reads as TGTGCCAGCAGTGAGACCGGGACAGCGAATTTTAACTATGGCTACACCTTC. Complete variable domain (other parts from reference TRBV2 and TRBJ1-2): EPEVTQTPSHQVTQMGQEVILRCVPISNHLYFYWYRQILGQKVEFLVSFYNNEISEKSEIFDDQFSVERPDGSNFTLKIRSTKLEDSAMYFCASSETGTANFNYGYTFGSGTRLTVV.

The chain couples TRBV6-6 to TRBJ1-4, with 11 positions matching TRBD1. The CDR3 has 16 amino acids. CDR1 and CDR2 (germline): MNHNY, SVGAGI (reference sequence). V lost 2 bases and J lost 7; bases outside the gene matches: 6. The CDR3 spells CASSYRTGGFSEKLFF. The CDR3 DNA follows: TGTGCCAGCAGTTACCGGACAGGGGGCTTTAGTGAAAAACTGTTTTTT.

In this sample, this clone turned up once. This rearrangement joins TRBV2 to TRBJ1-5, with 9 bases aligning to TRBD1. Germline values: CDR1 SNHLY, CDR2 FYNNEI. Unmatched junction bases numbered 3, after V lost 6 bases and J lost 6 bases. The CDR3 is made up of 13 amino acids. The CDR3 nucleotides are TGTGCCAGCAGCCTGACAGGGGGTCAGCCCCAGCATTTT. It codes for CASSLTGGQPQHF.

The rearrangement uses TRBV29-1 and TRBJ1-2; 9 nucleotides match TRBD1. The CDR3 runs 14 residues. Germline loops: CDR1 SQVTM, CDR2 ANQGSEA. The V gene end was trimmed by 0 bases and the J gene end by 7 bases; junction bases not matched to a gene: 6. CDR3 in DNA: TGCAGCGTTGAAGAGGTGGAGACAGGGGGTGGCTACACCTTC. This sequence encodes CSVEEVETGGGYTF.

The chain combines TRBV7-6 with TRBJ1-3; D is undetermined. Trimming removed 1 base at V and 3 bases at J, with 7 bases between. Germline CDR1 SGHVS, CDR2 FNYEAQ. The CDR3 contains 14 residues. DNA for the CDR3: TGTGCCAGCAGCTTAGAGGCAGGTGGAAACACCATATATTTT. This sequence encodes CASSLEAGGNTIYF.

This clone was counted a single time. The rearrangement uses TRBV2 and TRBJ1-2; D gene uncertain. Germline CDR1 is SNHLY and CDR2 is FYNNEI. This CDR3 contains 16 residues. V was pared by 2 bases and J by 4 bases, with 17 bases between. In nucleotides, the CDR3 is TGTGCCAGCAGTGAATTGGCGACCAGGATAGGCTATGGCTACACCTTC. The encoded protein is CASSELATRIGYGYTF.

The chain uses TRBV5-6 and TRBJ1-2; D is unresolved. The CDR3 has 15 residues. Germline CDR1 SGHDT, CDR2 YYEEEE. The germline V and J ends were trimmed by 2 bases and 6 bases, with 17 bases remaining between them. CDR3 bases: TGTGCCAGCAGCTTCTTTACAGCCAACTCAAATGGCTACACCTTC. Amino acids: CASSFFTANSNGYTF. The full variable domain, its missing parts supplied by reference TRBV5-6 and TRBJ1-2, is DAGVTQSPTHLIKTRGQQVTLRCSPKSGHDTVSWYQQALGQGPQFIFQYYEEEERQRGNFPDRFSGHQFPNYSSELNVNALLLGDSALYLCASSFFTANSNGYTFGSGTRLTVV.